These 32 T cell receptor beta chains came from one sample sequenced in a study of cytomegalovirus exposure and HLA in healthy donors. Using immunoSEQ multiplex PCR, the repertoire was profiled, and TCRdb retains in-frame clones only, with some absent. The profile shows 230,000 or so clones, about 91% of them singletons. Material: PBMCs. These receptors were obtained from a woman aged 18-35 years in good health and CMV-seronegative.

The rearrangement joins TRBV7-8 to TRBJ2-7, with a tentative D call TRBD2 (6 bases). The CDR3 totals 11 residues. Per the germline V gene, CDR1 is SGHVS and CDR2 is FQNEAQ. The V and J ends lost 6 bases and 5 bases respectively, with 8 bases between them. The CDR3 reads CASRRGDEQYF. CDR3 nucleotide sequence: TGTGCCAGCAGACGCGGGGACGAGCAGTACTTC.

As DNA, the CDR3 is TGCGCCAGCAGCCAAGAGACGAGGGTCACTGGACTGATTTTCTTT. It is translated as CASSQETRVTGLIFF. The chain links TRBV4-1 to TRBJ1-1; D gene ambiguous. The CDR3 runs to 15 residues. Trimming shortened V by 0 bases and J by 13 bases, and 21 bases separated the two germline ends. Germline CDR1 is MGHRA and CDR2 is YSYEKL.

CDR3 residues: CASSPREMNTEAFF. CDR3 coding DNA: TGCGCCAGCAGCCCCAGGGAAATGAACACTGAAGCTTTCTTT. The genes are TRBV5-1 and TRBJ1-1; possible D gene TRBD1, 5 bases. V lost 4 bases to trimming and J lost 0 bases, with 10 bases between them. Germline-derived CDR1 and CDR2 are SGHRS and YFSETQ. The CDR3 sequence is 14 residues long.

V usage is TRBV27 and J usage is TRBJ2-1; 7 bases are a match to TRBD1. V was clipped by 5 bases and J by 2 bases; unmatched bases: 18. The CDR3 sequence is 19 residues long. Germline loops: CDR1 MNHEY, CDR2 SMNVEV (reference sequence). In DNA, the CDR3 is TGTGCCAGCAGTAAATCCAGGGGGTTGGTAATACCTACCTACAATGAGCAGTTCTTC. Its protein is CASSKSRGLVIPTYNEQFF.

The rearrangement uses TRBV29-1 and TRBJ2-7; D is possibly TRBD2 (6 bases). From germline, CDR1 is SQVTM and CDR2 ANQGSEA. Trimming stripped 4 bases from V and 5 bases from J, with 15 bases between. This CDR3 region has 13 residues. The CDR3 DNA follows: TGCAGCGTTGCCCCCCGGGACTGGAACGAGCAGTACTTC. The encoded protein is CSVAPRDWNEQYF.

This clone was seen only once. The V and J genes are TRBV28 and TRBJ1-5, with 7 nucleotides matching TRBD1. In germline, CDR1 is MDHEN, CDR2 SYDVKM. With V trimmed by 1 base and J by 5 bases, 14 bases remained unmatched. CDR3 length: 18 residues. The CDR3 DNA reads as TGTGCCAGCAGTTTATCGATAAGGAGCAGGGGGAACTATCAGCCCCAGCATTTT. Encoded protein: CASSLSIRSRGNYQPQHF.

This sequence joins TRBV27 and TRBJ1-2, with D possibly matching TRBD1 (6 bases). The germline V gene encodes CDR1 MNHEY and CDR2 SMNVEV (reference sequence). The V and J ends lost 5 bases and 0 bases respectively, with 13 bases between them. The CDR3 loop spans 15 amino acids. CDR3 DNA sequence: TGTGCCAGCAGTCACGGGGACAAAGCTAACTATGGCTACACCTTC. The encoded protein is CASSHGDKANYGYTF.

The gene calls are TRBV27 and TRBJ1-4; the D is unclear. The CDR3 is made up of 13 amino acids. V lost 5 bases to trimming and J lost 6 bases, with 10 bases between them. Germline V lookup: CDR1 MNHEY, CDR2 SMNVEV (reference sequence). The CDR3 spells CASSPNTYEKLFF. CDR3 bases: TGTGCCAGCAGTCCCAACACCTATGAAAAACTGTTTTTT.

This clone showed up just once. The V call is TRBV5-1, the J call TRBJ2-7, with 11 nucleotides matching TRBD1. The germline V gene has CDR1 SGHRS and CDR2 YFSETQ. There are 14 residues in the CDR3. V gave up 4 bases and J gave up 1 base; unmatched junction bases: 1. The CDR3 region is CASSRDRGSYEQYF. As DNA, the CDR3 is TGCGCCAGCAGCCGGGACAGGGGGTCCTACGAGCAGTACTTC.

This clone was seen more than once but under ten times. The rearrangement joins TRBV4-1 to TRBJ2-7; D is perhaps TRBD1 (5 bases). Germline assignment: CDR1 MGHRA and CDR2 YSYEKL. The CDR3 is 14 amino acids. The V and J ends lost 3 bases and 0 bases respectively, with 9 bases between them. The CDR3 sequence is CASSQIGVSYEQYF. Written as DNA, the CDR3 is TGCGCCAGCAGCCAGATAGGGGTCTCCTACGAGCAGTACTTC.

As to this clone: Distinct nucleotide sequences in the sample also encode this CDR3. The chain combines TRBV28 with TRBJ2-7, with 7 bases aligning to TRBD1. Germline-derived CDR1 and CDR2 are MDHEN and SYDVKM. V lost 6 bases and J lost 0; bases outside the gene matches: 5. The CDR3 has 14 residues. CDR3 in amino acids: CASRRQGISYEQYF. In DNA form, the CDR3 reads TGTGCCAGCAGAAGACAGGGCATCTCCTACGAGCAGTACTTC.

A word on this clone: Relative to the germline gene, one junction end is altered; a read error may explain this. The CDR3 sequence is CASSIRQGEVAF. In nucleotides, the CDR3 is TGTGCCAGCAGTATAAGACAGGGGGAGGTCGCCTTC. The V gene is TRBV28, the J gene TRBJ1-2; 9 positions agree with TRBD1. The CDR3 contains 12 residues. CDR1 is MDHEN and CDR2 is SYDVKM in the germline V gene.

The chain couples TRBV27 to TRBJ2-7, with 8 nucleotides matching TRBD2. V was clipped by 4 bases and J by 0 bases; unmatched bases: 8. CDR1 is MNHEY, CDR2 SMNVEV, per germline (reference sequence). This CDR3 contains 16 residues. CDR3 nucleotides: TGTGCCAGCAGTTGGGTAGCGGGGAGAAGCTCCTACGAGCAGTACTTC. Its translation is CASSWVAGRSSYEQYF.

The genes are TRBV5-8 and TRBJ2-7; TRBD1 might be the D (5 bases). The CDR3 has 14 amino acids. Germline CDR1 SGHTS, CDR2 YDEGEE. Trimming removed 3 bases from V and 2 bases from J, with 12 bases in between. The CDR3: CASSWQGEAYEQYF. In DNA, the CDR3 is TGTGCCAGCAGCTGGCAGGGTGAGGCCTACGAGCAGTACTTC. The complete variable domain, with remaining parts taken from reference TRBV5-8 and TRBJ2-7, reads EAGVTQSPTHLIKTRGQQATLRCSPISGHTSVYWYQQALGLGLQFLLWYDEGEERNRGNFPPRFSGRQFPNYSSELNVNALELEDSALYLCASSWQGEAYEQYFGPGTRLTVT.

CDR3 amino acids: CASSLYSQGLMNTEAFF. The CDR3 coding sequence is TGCGCCAGCAGCTTGTACTCGCAGGGGCTTATGAACACTGAAGCTTTCTTT. This sequence joins TRBV5-1 and TRBJ1-1; perhaps TRBD1 as D (6 bases). The ends were cut back, 1 base at V and 0 bases at J, with 16 bases in the middle. Germline V gene lookup returns CDR1 SGHRS and CDR2 YFSETQ. The CDR3 runs to 17 residues.

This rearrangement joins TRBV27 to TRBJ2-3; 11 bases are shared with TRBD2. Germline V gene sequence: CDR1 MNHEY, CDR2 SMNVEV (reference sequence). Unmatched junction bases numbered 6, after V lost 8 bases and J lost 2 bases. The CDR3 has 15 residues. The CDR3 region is CASLGTSGFTDTQYF. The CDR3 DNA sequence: TGTGCCAGCCTGGGGACTAGCGGATTCACAGATACGCAGTATTTT.

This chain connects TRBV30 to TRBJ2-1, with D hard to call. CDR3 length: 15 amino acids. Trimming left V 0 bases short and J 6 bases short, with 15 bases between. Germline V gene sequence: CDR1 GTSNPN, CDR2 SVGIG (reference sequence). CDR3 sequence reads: CAWSVLSHTGNEQFF. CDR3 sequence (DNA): TGTGCCTGGAGTGTACTTTCACACACGGGCAATGAGCAGTTCTTC.

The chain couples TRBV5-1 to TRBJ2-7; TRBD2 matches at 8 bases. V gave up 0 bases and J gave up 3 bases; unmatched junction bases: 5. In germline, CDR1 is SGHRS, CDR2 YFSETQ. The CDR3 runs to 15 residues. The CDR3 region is CASSLATSGYYEQYF. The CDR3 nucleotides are TGCGCCAGCAGCTTGGCCACTAGCGGTTACTACGAGCAGTACTTC.

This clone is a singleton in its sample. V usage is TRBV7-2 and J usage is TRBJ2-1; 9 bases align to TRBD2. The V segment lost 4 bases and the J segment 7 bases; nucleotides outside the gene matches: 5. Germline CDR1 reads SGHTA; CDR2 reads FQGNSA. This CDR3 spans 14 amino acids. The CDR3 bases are TGTGCCAGCAGCTCTCTAACTAGCGGGAATGAGCAGTTCTTC. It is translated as CASSSLTSGNEQFF.

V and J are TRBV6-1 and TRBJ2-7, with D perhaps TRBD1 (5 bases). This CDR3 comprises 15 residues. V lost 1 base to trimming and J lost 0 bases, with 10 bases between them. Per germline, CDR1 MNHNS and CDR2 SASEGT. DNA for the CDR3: TGTGCCAGCAGTGAAGGTGGGGCGAGCTCCTACGAGCAGTACTTC. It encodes CASSEGGASSYEQYF.

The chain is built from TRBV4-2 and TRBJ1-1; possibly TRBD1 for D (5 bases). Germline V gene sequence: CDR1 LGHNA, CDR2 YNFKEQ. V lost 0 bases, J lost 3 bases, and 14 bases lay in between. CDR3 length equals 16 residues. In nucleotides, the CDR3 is TGTGCCAGCAGCCAAGACCGGACTAGAGGGGACACTGAAGCTTTCTTT. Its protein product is CASSQDRTRGDTEAFF.

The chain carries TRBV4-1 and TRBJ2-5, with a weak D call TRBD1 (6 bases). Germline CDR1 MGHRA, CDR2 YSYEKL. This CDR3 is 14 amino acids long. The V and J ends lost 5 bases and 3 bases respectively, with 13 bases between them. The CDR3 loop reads CASSLGAGKETQYF. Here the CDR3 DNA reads TGCGCCAGCAGCTTGGGGGCCGGGAAAGAGACCCAGTACTTC.

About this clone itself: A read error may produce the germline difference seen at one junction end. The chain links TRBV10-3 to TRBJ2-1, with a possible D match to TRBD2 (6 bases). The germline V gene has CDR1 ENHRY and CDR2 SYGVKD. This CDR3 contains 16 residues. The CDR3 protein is CAISESGGDSHNEQFF. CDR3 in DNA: TGTGCCATCAGTGAGTCCGGGGGAGACTCCCACAATGAGCAGTTCTTC.

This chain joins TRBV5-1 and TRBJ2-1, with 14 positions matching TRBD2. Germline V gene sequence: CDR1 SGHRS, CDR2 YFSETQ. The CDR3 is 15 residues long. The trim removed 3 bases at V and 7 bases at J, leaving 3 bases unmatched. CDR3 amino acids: CASSSTSGRGNEQFF. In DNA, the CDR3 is TGCGCCAGCAGCTCGACTAGCGGGAGGGGGAATGAGCAGTTCTTC. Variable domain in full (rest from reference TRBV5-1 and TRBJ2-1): KAGVTQTPRYLIKTRGQQVTLSCSPISGHRSVSWYQQTPGQGLQFLFEYFSETQRNKGNFPGRFSGRQFSNSRSEMNVSTLELGDSALYLCASSSTSGRGNEQFFGPGTRLTVL.

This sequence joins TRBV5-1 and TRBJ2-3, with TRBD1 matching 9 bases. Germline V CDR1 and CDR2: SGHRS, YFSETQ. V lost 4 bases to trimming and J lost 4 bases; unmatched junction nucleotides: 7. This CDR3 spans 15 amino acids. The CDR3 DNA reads TGCGCCAGCAGCACCGGACAGGGGAGCCCAGATACGCAGTATTTT. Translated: CASSTGQGSPDTQYF.

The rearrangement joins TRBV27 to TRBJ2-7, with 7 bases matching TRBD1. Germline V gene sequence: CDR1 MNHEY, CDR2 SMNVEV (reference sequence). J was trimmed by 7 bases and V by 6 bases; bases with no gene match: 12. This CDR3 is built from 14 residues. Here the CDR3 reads CASSKTGLTGEQYF. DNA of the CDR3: TGTGCCAGCAGCAAGACAGGGTTGACGGGTGAGCAGTACTTC.

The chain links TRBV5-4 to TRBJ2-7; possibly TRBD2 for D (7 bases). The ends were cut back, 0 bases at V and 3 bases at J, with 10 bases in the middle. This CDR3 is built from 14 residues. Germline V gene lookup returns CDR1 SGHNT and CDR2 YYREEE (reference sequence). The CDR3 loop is CASSLGRGGYEQYF. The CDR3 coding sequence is TGTGCCAGCAGCTTGGGAAGGGGGGGCTACGAGCAGTACTTC. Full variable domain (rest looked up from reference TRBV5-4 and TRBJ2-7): ETGVTQSPTHLIKTRGQQVTLRCSSQSGHNTVSWYQQALGQGPQFIFQYYREEENGRGNFPPRFSGLQFPNYSSELNVNALELDDSALYLCASSLGRGGYEQYFGPGTRLTVT.

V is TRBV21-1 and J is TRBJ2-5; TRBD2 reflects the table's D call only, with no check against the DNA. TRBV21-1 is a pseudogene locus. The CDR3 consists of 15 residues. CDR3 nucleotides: TGTGCCAGCAGCATTAGACTAGCGGGAGTGGAGACCCAGTACTTC. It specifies CASSIRLAGVETQYF.

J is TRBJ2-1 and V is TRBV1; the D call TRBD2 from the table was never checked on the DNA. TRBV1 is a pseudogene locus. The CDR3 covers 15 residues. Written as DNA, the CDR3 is TGCACCATCAGCCACCGACTAGCGGGAGACTATGAGCAGTTCTTC. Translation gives CTISHRLAGDYEQFF.

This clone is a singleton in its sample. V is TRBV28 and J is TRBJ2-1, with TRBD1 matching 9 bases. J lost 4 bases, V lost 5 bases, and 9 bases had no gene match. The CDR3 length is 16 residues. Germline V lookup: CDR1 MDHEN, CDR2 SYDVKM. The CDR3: CASSPTGTGRYNEQFF. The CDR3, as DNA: TGTGCCAGCAGTCCCACCGGGACAGGGCGATACAATGAGCAGTTCTTC.

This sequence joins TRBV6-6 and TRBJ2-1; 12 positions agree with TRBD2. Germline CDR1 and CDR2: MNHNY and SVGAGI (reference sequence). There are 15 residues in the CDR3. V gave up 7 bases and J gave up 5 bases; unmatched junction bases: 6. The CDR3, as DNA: TGTGCCAGCACCCAAAGACTAGCGGGAGACAATGAGCAGTTCTTC. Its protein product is CASTQRLAGDNEQFF.

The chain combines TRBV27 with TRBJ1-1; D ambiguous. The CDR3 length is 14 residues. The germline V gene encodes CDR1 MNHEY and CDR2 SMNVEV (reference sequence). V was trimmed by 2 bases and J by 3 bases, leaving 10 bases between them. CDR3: CASSLEGRHTEAFF. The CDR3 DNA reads TGTGCCAGCAGTTTAGAGGGAAGGCACACTGAAGCTTTCTTT.